This T cell receptor (beta chain) originates from a study of blood T cell repertoires in COVID-19. Some clones are missing from TCRdb's copy, which holds only in-frame ones; the method was immunoSEQ multiplex PCR. The data hold roughly 120,000 clones, with roughly 80% observed a single time. Losses at the gene ends were 9 bases for V and 2 bases for J; bases not matched to a gene: 10. The germline V gene encodes CDR1 KGHDR and CDR2 SFDVKD. The CDR3 loop spans 15 amino acids. This clonotype was obtained from a man aged 50 or older with acute or convalescent COVID-19. The sequencing sample was made of peripheral blood. This sequence joins TRBV24-1 and TRBJ2-3, with 7 bases lining up with TRBD1. The CDR3 bases are TGTGCCACCGGGGACGGGACAGAATACACAGATACGCAGTATTTT. This translates into CATGDGTEYTDTQYF.